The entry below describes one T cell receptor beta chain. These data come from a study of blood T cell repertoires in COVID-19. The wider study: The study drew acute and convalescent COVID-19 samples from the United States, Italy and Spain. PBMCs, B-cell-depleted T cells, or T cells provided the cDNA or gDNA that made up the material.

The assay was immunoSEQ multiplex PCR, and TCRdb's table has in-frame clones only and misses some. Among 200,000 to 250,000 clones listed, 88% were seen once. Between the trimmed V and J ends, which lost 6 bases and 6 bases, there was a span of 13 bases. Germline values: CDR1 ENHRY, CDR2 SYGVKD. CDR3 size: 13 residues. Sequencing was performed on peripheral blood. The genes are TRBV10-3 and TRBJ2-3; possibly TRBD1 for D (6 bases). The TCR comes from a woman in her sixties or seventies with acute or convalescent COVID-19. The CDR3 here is CAISPAGVDTQYF. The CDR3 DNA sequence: TGTGCCATCAGCCCTGCAGGGGTCGATACGCAGTATTTT.